This entry describes one T cell receptor (beta chain). Its antigen is not identified. Healthy bone marrow donors made up the cohort. CDR3 size: 15 residues. Germline lookup yields CDR1 SGHNT and CDR2 YYREEE (reference sequence). Trimming cost V 4 bases and J 4 bases, with 14 bases left between them. This record belongs to a study of cytomegalovirus exposure and HLA in healthy donors. Study findings and constraints: Some V segments could not be told apart, so they were left out, TRBV6-2 and TRBV6-3 among them.

It was with 60 Vbeta and 13 Jbeta primers that the PCR ran. TCRdb's table, derived via immunoSEQ multiplex PCR, lists solely in-frame clones and lacks some. The data contain 130,000 to 150,000 clones, 80% of them singletons. This TCR was sampled from a man aged 40-50 years in good health and CMV-seronegative. The rearrangement links TRBV5-4 to TRBJ1-4, with D possibly TRBD1 on 5 matching bases. The sequenced material came from PBMCs. CDR3 loop: CASSPGTGNNEKLFF. The CDR3 nucleotides read TGTGCCAGCAGCCCCGGCACAGGCAATAATGAAAAACTGTTTTTT.